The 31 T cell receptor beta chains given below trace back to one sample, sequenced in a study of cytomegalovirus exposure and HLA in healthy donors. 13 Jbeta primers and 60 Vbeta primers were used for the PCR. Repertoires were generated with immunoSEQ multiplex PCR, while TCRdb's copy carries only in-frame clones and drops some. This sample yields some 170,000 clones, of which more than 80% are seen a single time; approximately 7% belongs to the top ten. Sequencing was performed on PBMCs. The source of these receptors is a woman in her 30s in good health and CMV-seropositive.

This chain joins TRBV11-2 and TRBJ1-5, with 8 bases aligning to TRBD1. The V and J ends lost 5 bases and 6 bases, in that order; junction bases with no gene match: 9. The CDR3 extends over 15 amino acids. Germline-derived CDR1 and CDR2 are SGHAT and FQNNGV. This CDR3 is CASSAYAGGGQPQHF. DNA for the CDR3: TGTGCCAGCAGCGCCTACGCAGGGGGCGGTCAGCCCCAGCATTTT.

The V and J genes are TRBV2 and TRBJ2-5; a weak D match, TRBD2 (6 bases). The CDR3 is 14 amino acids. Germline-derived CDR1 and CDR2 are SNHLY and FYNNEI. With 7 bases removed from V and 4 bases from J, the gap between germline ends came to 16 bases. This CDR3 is CASTLLGGGETQYF. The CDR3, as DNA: TGTGCCAGCACCCTGCTGGGGGGAGGAGAGACCCAGTACTTC.

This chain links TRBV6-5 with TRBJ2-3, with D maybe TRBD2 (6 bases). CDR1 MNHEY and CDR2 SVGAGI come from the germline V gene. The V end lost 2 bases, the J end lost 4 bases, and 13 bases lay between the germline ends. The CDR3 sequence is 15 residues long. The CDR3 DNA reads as TGTGCCAGCAGTTACGGGGCTTCGGGGGCAGATACGCAGTATTTT. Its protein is CASSYGASGADTQYF.

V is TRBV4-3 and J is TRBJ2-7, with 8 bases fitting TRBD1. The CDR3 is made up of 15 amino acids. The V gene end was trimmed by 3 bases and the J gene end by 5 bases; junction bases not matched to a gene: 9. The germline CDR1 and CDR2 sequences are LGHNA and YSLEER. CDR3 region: CASSQVTGVEDEQYF. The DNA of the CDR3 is TGCGCCAGCAGCCAGGTGACAGGGGTAGAAGACGAGCAGTACTTC.

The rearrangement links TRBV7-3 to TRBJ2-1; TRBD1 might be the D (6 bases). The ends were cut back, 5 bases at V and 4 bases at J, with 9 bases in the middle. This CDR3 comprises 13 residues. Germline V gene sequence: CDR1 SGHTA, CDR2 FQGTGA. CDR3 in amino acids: CASSLDRYNEQFF. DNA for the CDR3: TGTGCCAGCAGCCTGGACAGATACAATGAGCAGTTCTTC.

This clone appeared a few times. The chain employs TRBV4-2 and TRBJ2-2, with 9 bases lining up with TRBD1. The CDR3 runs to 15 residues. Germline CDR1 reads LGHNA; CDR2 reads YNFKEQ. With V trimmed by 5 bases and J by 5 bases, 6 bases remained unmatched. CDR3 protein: CASSFETGGTGELFF. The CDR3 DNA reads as TGTGCCAGCAGCTTCGAGACAGGGGGTACCGGGGAGCTGTTTTTT.

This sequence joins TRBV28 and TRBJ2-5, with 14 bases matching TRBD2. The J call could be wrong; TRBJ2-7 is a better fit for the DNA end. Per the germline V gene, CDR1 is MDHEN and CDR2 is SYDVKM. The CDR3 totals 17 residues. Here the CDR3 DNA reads TGTGCCAGCAGGGAAGGACTAGCGGGGGGCTTCAACTACGAGCAGTACTTC. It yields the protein CASREGLAGGFNYEQYF.

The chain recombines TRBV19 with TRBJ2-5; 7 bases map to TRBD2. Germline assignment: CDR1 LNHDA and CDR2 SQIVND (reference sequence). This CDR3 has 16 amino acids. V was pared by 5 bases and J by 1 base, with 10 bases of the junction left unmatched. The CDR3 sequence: CASSRVSGARQETQYF. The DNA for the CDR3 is TGTGCCAGTAGTCGCGTAAGCGGGGCGCGCCAAGAGACCCAGTACTTC. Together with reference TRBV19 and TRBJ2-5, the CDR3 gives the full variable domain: DGGITQSPKYLFRKEGQNVTLSCEQNLNHDAMYWYRQDPGQGLRLIYYSQIVNDFQKGDIAEGYSVSREKKESFPLTVTSAQKNPTAFYLCASSRVSGARQETQYFGPGTRLLVL.

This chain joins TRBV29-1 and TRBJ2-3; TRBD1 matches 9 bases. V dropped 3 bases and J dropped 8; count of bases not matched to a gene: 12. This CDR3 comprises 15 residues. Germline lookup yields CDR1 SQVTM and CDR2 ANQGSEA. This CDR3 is CSVDDRGALAGTQYF. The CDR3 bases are TGCAGCGTTGATGACAGGGGGGCCTTAGCGGGTACGCAGTATTTT.

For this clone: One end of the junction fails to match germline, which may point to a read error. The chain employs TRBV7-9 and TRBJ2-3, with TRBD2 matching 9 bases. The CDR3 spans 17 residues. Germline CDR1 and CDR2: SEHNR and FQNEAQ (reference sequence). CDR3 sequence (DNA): TGTTCCAGCAGCTTAGCTCAAACTAGCGGGTACACAGATACGCAGTATTTT. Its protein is CSSSLAQTSGYTDTQYF.

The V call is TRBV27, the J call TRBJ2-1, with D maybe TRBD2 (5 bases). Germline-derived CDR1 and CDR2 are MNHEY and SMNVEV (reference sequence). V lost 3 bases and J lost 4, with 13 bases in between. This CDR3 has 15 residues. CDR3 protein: CASSFLARAYNEQFF. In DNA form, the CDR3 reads TGTGCCAGCAGTTTTCTAGCCCGGGCATACAATGAGCAGTTCTTC.

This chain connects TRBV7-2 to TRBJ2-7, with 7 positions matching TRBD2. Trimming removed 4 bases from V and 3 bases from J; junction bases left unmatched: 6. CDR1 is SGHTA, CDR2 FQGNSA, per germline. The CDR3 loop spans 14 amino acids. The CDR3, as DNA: TGTGCCAGCAGCTGGGGGGGGGACCGCTACGAGCAGTACTTC. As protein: CASSWGGDRYEQYF.

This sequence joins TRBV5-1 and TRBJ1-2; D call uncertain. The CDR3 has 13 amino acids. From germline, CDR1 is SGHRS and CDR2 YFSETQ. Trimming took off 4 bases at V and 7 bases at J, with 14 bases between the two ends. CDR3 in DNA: TGCGCCAGCAGCACCCCTTCGGGAGGTGGCTACACCTTC. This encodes CASSTPSGGGYTF.

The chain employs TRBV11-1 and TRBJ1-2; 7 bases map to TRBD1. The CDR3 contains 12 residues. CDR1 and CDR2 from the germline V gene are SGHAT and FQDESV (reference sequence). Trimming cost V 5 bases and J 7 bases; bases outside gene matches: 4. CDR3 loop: CASSANRGGYTF. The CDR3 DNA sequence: TGTGCCAGCAGCGCAAACAGGGGTGGCTACACCTTC.

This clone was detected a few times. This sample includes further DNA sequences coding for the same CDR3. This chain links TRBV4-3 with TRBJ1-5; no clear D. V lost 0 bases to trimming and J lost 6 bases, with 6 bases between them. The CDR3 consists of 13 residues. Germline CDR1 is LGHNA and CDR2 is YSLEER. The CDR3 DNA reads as TGCGCCAGCAGCCAAGACAGAGGTCAGCCCCAGCATTTT. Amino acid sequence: CASSQDRGQPQHF.

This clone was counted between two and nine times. The CDR3: CASSYPAGEGYNEQFF. The CDR3 DNA reads TGTGCCAGCAGTTACCCAGCGGGGGAGGGCTACAATGAGCAGTTCTTC. The chain recombines TRBV6-5 with TRBJ2-1, with 8 bases identical to TRBD2. CDR1 and CDR2 (germline): MNHEY, SVGAGI. The CDR3 loop spans 16 amino acids. The trim removed 2 bases at V and 3 bases at J, leaving 6 bases unmatched.

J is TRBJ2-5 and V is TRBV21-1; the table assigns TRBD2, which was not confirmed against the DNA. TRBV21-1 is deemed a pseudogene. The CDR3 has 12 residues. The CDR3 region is CASSKGTGTQYF. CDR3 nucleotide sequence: TGTGCCAGCAGCAAAGGAACGGGGACCCAGTACTTC.

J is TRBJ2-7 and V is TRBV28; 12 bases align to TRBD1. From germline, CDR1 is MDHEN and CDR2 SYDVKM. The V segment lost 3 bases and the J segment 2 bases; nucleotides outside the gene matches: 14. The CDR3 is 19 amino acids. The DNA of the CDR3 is TGTGCCAGCAGTTTTGAAGGGACAGGGGGCCTAGGGGCCGCCTACGAGCAGTACTTC. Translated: CASSFEGTGGLGAAYEQYF.

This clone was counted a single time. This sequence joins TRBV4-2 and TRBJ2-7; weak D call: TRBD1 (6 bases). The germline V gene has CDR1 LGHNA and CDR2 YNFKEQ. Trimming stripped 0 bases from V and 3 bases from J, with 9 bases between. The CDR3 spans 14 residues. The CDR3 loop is CASSQDEGGYEQYF. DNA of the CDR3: TGTGCCAGCAGCCAAGATGAAGGGGGCTACGAGCAGTACTTC.

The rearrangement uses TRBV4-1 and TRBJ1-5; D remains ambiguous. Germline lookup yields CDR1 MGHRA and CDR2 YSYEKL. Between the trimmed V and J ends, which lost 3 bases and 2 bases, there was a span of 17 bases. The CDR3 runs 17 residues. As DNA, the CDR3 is TGCGCCAGCAGCCATAGGGCCTCATCCGGGGGCAATCAGCCCCAGCATTTT. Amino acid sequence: CASSHRASSGGNQPQHF.

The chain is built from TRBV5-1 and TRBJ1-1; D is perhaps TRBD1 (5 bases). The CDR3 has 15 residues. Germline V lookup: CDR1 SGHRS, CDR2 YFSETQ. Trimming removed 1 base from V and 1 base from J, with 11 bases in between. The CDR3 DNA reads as TGCGCCAGCAGCTTGTTCCCAGGGCCGAACACTGAAGCTTTCTTT. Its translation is CASSLFPGPNTEAFF.

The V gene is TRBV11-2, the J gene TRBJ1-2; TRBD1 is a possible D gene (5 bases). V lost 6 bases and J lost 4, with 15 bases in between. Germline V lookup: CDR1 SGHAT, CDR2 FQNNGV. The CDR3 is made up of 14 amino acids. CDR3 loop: CASRAVREGYGYTF. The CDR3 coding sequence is TGTGCCAGCAGGGCGGTCAGGGAGGGCTATGGCTACACCTTC.

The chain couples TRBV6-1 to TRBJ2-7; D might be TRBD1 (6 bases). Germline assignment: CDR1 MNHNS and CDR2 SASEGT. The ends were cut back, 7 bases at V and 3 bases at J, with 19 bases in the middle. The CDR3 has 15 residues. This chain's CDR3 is CASTPWGHRYYEQYF. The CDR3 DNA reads TGTGCCAGCACCCCATGGGGACACCGATACTACGAGCAGTACTTC.

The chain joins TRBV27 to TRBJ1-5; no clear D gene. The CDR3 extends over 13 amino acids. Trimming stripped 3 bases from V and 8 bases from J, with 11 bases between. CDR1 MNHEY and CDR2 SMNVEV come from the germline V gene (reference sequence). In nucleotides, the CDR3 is TGTGCCAGCAGTTTCCGACAAAGCAAGCCCCAGCATTTT. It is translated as CASSFRQSKPQHF.

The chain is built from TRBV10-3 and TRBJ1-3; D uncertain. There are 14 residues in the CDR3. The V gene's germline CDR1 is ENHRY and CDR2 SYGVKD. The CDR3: CAHQADISGNTIYF. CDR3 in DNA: TGTGCGCATCAAGCTGACATCTCTGGAAACACCATATATTTT.

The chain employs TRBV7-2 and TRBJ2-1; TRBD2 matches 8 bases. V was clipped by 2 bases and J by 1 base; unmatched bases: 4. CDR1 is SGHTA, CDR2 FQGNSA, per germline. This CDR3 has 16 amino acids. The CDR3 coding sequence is TGTGCCAGCAGCTTATTAGCGGGGTTATCCTACAATGAGCAGTTCTTC. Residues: CASSLLAGLSYNEQFF.

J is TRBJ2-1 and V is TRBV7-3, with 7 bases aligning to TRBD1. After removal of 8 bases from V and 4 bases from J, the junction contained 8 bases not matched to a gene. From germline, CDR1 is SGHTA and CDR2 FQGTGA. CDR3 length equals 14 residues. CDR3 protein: CASGGPGQYNEQFF. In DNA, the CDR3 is TGTGCCAGCGGGGGTCCGGGACAGTACAATGAGCAGTTCTTC.

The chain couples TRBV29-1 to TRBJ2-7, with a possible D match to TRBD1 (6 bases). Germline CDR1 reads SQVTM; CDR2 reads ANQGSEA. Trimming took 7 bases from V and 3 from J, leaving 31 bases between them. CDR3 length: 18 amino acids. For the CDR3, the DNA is TGCAGCGCGTTGACTCCACTCCCGGACAGACGACCGGGCTACGAGCAGTACTTC. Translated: CSALTPLPDRRPGYEQYF.

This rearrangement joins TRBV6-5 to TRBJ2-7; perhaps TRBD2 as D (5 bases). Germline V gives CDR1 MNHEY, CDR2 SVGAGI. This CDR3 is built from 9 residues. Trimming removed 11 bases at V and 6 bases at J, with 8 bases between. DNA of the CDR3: TGTGCCGCGGGCGTCGAGCAGTACTTC. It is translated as CAAGVEQYF.

CDR3 sequence reads: CSVVGGAGANVLTF. The CDR3 nucleotides read TGCAGCGTTGTAGGGGGGGCTGGGGCCAACGTCCTGACTTTC. V gene TRBV29-1 combines with J gene TRBJ2-6, with D possibly TRBD2 on 7 matching bases. The length of the CDR3 is 14 residues. CDR1 is SQVTM, CDR2 ANQGSEA, per germline. Trimming stripped 4 bases from V and 2 bases from J, with 9 bases between.

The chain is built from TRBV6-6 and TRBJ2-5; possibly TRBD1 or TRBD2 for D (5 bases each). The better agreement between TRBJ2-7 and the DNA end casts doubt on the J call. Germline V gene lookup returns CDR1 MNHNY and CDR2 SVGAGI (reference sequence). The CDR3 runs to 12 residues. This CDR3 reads CASSQFGGEQYF. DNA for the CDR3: TGTGCCAGCAGTCAGTTTGGGGGCGAGCAGTACTTC.